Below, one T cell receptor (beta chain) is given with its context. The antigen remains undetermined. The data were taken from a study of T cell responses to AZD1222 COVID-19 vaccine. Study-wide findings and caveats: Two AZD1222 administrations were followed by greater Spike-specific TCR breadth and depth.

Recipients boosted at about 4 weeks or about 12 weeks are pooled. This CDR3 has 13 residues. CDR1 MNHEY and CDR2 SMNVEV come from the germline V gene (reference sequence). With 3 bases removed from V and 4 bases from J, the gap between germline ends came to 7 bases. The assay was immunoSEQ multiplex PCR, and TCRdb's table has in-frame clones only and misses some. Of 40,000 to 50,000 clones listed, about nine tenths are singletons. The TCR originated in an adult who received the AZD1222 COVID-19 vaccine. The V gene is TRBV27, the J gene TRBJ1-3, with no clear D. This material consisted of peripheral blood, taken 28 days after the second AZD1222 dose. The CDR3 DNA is TGTGCCAGCAGTTTCGGTGTCGGAAACACCATATATTTT. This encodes CASSFGVGNTIYF.